These 18 T cell receptor beta chains came from one sample sequenced in a study of human T cells and chemical hapten exposure. Before extraction, the whole blood was not fractionated, and total RNA was taken from it. A single record per CDR3 protein comes from TCRdb applying MiXCR to the 5' RACE reads. The table records some 78,000 distinct CDR3 sequences, less than 9.5% of them present only once. These receptors were taken from a male donor in good health.

This clonotype was observed at least ten times. This chain connects TRBV14 to TRBJ2-1; D tentatively fits TRBD1 or TRBD2 (5 bases each). CDR1 and CDR2 (germline): SGHDN, FVKESK. The CDR3 has 13 amino acids. Trimming took off 3 bases at V and 2 bases at J, with 5 bases between the two ends. CDR3 region: CASSQGPYNEQFF. The DNA of the CDR3 is TGTGCCAGCAGCCAGGGACCCTACAATGAGCAGTTCTTC. Variable domain in full (rest from reference TRBV14 and TRBJ2-1): EAGVTQFPSHSVIEKGQTVTLRCDPISGHDNLYWYRRVMGKEIKFLLHFVKESKQDESGMPNNRFLAERTGGTYSTLKVQPAELEDSGVYFCASSQGPYNEQFFGPGTRLTVL.

This sequence joins TRBV7-2 and TRBJ2-7; maybe TRBD2 (5 bases). Trimming took off 0 bases at V and 5 bases at J, with 8 bases between the two ends. The germline V gene has CDR1 SGHTA and CDR2 FQGNSA. The CDR3 has 13 residues. CDR3 sequence: CASSLASVHEQYF. DNA of the CDR3: TGTGCCAGCAGCTTAGCTAGCGTCCACGAGCAGTACTTC.

Ten or more counts support this clonotype. The chain is built from TRBV12-3 or TRBV12-4 and TRBJ2-1; 9 bases match TRBD2. V shed 3 bases, J shed 4 bases, and the junction held 4 bases outside the gene matches. The CDR3 sequence is 15 residues long. CDR3 sequence: CASSLAGGRYNEQFF. The CDR3 DNA follows: TGTGCCAGCAGTTTGGCGGGAGGGCGGTACAATGAGCAGTTCTTC.

This clonotype has at least ten counts. V usage is TRBV7-2 and J usage is TRBJ2-7, with TRBD2 matching over 9 bases. Looked up from germline, CDR1 is SGHTA and CDR2 is FQGNSA. CDR3 length equals 14 residues. V trimming: 5 bases; J trimming: 0 bases; junction bases outside the gene matches: 2. CDR3 region: CASSSSGSSYEQYF. The CDR3 coding sequence is TGTGCCAGCAGCAGTAGCGGGAGCTCCTACGAGCAGTACTTC.

The rearrangement links TRBV6-1 to TRBJ1-1; 8 positions agree with TRBD1. The germline CDR1 and CDR2 sequences are MNHNS and SASEGT. The CDR3 contains 14 residues. Trimming cost V 1 base and J 4 bases; bases outside gene matches: 2. CDR3 residues: CASSEEQGVTEAFF. CDR3 in DNA: TGTGCCAGCAGTGAAGAACAGGGGGTCACTGAAGCTTTCTTT.

This clonotype was counted only a few times. This chain connects TRBV5-1 to TRBJ2-3; D is ambiguous. From germline, CDR1 is SGHRS and CDR2 YFSETQ. This CDR3 contains 15 residues. Trimming pared 4 bases from V and 6 bases from J, leaving 18 bases between. DNA for the CDR3: TGCGCCAGCAGCCAAAAGATGGACCCCGGGGATACGCAGTATTTT. Translation: CASSQKMDPGDTQYF. Using reference TRBV5-1 and TRBJ2-3 for the parts outside the CDR3, the full variable domain is KAGVTQTPRYLIKTRGQQVTLSCSPISGHRSVSWYQQTPGQGLQFLFEYFSETQRNKGNFPGRFSGRQFSNSRSEMNVSTLELGDSALYLCASSQKMDPGDTQYFGPGTRLTVL.

This clonotype came up a few times. J is TRBJ2-3 and V is TRBV3-1; 10 nucleotides align to TRBD2. The CDR3 length is 17 residues. Germline loops: CDR1 LGHDT, CDR2 YNNKEL (reference sequence). The J segment lost 1 base and the V segment lost 4 bases, leaving 8 bases of the junction unmatched. CDR3 protein: CASSPEAGGPRTDTQYF. The CDR3 nucleotides read TGTGCCAGCAGCCCTGAAGCGGGAGGGCCGCGCACAGATACGCAGTATTTT.

This clonotype was counted ten times or more. This rearrangement joins TRBV9 to TRBJ2-3; D remains unclear. CDR1 SGDLS and CDR2 YYNGEE come from the germline V gene. This CDR3 has 13 amino acids. The ends were cut back, 0 bases at V and 4 bases at J, with 6 bases in the middle. Here the CDR3 reads CASSVAYSDTQYF. Here the CDR3 DNA reads TGTGCCAGCAGCGTAGCTTATTCAGATACGCAGTATTTT.

As to this clonotype: It may be a read error: a sequence one base away is much more abundant. The chain employs TRBV11-2 and TRBJ2-1, with D perhaps TRBD1 (5 bases). The CDR3 has 16 residues. Looked up from germline, CDR1 is SGHAT and CDR2 is FQNNGV. The germline V and J ends were trimmed by 6 bases and 4 bases, with 19 bases remaining between them. The DNA for the CDR3 is TGTGCCAGCAGATTGATGGCCTCCAAGGGGTACAATGAGCAGTTCTTC. It codes for CASRLMASKGYNEQFF.

The sample holds a few counts of this clonotype. The V and J genes are TRBV9 and TRBJ2-2; TRBD1 aligns across 7 bases. J was trimmed by 4 bases and V by 3 bases; bases with no gene match: 3. CDR1 is SGDLS and CDR2 is YYNGEE in the germline V gene. CDR3 length: 14 residues. The CDR3: CASSAGQSTGELFF. In nucleotides, the CDR3 is TGTGCCAGCAGCGCGGGACAGTCCACCGGGGAGCTGTTTTTT.

This clonotype was seen many times. This rearrangement joins TRBV29-1 to TRBJ1-1, with a possible D match to TRBD1 (6 bases). The CDR3 consists of 13 residues. The germline V gene encodes CDR1 SQVTM and CDR2 ANQGSEA. V lost 7 bases and J 6 bases, leaving 18 bases between the germline ends. CDR3 protein: CSGRTYRVAEAFF. CDR3 DNA sequence: TGCAGCGGCCGAACCTACAGGGTCGCTGAAGCTTTCTTT.

This clonotype was counted between two and nine times. The chain links TRBV29-1 to TRBJ1-1, with D maybe TRBD1 (5 bases). Trimming stripped 4 bases from V and 8 bases from J, with 14 bases between. Germline values: CDR1 SQVTM, CDR2 ANQGSEA. CDR3 length equals 12 residues. CDR3 nucleotides: TGCAGCGTTGGAAGGCAGGGCCTAGAAGCTTTCTTT. This codes for CSVGRQGLEAFF.

The rearrangement uses TRBV7-2 and TRBJ2-7, with D possibly TRBD2 on 6 matching bases. Germline CDR1 and CDR2: SGHTA and FQGNSA. V was trimmed by 1 base and J by 3 bases, leaving 13 bases between them. This CDR3 comprises 15 residues. In nucleotides, the CDR3 is TGTGCCAGCAGCTTAGAAGGAGGAGCGGGCTACGAGCAGTACTTC. Its protein is CASSLEGGAGYEQYF.

Only a few counts were recorded for this clonotype. The V gene is TRBV29-1, the J gene TRBJ1-5; 7 positions agree with TRBD1. Germline V gene lookup returns CDR1 SQVTM and CDR2 ANQGSEA. The CDR3 extends over 14 amino acids. Germline trimming cut 4 bases from V and 0 bases from J; bases unmatched to any gene: 3. CDR3 amino acids: CSVVGTDSNQPQHF. The CDR3 DNA follows: TGCAGCGTTGTAGGGACAGATAGCAATCAGCCCCAGCATTTT.

The rearrangement joins TRBV27 to TRBJ2-1, with unresolved D. The CDR3 has 11 residues. The ends were cut back, 6 bases at V and 6 bases at J, with 6 bases in the middle. Germline V lookup: CDR1 MNHEY, CDR2 SMNVEV (reference sequence). The CDR3: CASSSLNEQFF. The CDR3 nucleotides read TGTGCCAGCAGCTCACTCAATGAGCAGTTCTTC.

Regarding this clonotype: A much larger clone is a single base away; this may be a read error. The V and J genes are TRBV6-5 and TRBJ2-5; 8 bases match TRBD2. The V gene end was trimmed by 2 bases and the J gene end by 5 bases; junction bases not matched to a gene: 10. Germline CDR1 is MNHEY and CDR2 is SVGAGI. This CDR3 has 16 residues. The CDR3 here is CASSYTPAGVVETQYF. CDR3 bases: TGTGCCAGCAGTTACACACCAGCGGGAGTTGTTGAGACCCAGTACTTC.

The DNA of the CDR3 is TGTGCCAGTAGTATGGGACAGTTCACCGGGGAGCTGTTTTTT. Encoded protein: CASSMGQFTGELFF. This sequence joins TRBV19 and TRBJ2-2, with 7 nucleotides matching TRBD1. After removal of 3 bases from V and 4 bases from J, the junction contained 2 bases not matched to a gene. The CDR3 extends over 14 amino acids. Germline CDR1 reads LNHDA; CDR2 reads SQIVND (reference sequence).

V gene TRBV12-3 or TRBV12-4 combines with J gene TRBJ1-1; the D gene is possibly TRBD1 (6 bases). V shed 5 bases and J shed 1 base, with 14 bases lying between them. This CDR3 has 15 residues. The CDR3 sequence: CASSPSDRRNTEAFF. The CDR3 nucleotides are TGTGCCAGCAGTCCCTCCGACAGGAGGAACACTGAAGCTTTCTTT.